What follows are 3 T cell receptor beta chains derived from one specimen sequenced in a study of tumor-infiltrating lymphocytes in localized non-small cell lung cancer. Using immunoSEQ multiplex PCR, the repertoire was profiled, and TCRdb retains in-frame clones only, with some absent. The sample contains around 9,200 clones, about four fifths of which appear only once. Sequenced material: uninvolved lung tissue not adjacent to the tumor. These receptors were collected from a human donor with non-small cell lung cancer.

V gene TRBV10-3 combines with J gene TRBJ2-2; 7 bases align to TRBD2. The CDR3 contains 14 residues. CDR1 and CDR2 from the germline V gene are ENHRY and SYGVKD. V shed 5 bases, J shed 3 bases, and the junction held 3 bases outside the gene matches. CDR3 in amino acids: CAISNLADTGELFF. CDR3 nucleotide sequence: TGTGCCATCAGTAACCTAGCGGACACCGGGGAGCTGTTTTTT.

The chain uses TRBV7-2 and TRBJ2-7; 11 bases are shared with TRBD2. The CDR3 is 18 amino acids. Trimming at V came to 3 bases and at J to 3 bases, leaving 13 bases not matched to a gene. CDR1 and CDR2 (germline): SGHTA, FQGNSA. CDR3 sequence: CASSFFPAEGLADYEQYF. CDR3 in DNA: TGTGCCAGCAGCTTTTTCCCCGCCGAGGGACTAGCGGACTACGAGCAGTACTTC.

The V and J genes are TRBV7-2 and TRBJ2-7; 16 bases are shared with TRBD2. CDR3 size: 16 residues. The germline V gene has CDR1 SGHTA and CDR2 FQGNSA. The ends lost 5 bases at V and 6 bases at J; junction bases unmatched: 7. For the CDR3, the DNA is TGTGCCAGCAGCCCGGGACTAGCGGGAGGGACCTCCGAGCAGTACTTC. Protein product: CASSPGLAGGTSEQYF.